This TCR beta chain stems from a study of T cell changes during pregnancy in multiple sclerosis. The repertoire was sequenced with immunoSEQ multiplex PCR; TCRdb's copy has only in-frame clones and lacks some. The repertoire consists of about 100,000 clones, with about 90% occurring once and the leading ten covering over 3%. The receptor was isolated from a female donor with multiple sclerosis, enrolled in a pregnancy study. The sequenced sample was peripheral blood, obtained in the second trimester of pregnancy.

The CDR3 bases are TGTGCCAGCAGCTTAGCGTTCAGCGGGACTTACGAGCAGTACTTC. Translation: CASSLAFSGTYEQYF. The gene calls are TRBV7-2 and TRBJ2-7, with 7 bases identical to TRBD2. CDR3 length: 15 amino acids. The germline gives CDR1 SGHTA, CDR2 FQGNSA. The V segment lost 0 bases and the J segment 4 bases; nucleotides outside the gene matches: 6.